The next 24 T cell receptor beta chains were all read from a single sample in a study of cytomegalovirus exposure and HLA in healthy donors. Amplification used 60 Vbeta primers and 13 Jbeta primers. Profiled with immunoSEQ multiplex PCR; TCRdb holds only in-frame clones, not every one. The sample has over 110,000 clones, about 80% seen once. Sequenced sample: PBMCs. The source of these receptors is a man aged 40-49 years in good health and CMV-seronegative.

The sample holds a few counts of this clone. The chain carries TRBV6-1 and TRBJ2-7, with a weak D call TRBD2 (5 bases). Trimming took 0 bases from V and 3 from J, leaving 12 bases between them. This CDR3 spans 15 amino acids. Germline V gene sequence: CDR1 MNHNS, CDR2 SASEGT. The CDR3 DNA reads TGTGCCAGCAGTGAAGCGCCCGGGGAGTTCTACGAGCAGTACTTC. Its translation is CASSEAPGEFYEQYF.

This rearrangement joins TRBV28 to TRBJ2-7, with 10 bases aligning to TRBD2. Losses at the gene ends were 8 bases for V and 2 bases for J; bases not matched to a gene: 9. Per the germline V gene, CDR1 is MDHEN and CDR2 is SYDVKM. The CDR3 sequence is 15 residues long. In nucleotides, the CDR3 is TGTGCCAGCGGGGGTGCCAGCGGGGGGGCCTACGAGCAGTACTTC. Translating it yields CASGGASGGAYEQYF.

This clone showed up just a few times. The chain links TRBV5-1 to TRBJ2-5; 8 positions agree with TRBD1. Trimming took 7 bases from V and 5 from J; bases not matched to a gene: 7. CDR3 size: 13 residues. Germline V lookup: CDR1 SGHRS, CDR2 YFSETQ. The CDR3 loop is CASWQDRVETQYF. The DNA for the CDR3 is TGCGCCAGCTGGCAGGACAGGGTGGAGACCCAGTACTTC.

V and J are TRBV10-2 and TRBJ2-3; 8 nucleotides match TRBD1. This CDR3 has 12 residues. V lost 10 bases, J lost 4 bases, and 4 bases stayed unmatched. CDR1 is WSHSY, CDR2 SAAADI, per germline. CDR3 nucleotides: TGCGCCACCGGACAGGGTCCAGATACGCAGTATTTT. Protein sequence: CATGQGPDTQYF.

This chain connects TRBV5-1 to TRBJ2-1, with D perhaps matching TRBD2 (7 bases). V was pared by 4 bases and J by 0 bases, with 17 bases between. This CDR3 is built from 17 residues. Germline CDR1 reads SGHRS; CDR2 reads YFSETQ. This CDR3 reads CASSLVYREGSYNEQFF. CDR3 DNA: TGCGCCAGCAGCCTTGTATACAGGGAGGGCTCCTACAATGAGCAGTTCTTC.

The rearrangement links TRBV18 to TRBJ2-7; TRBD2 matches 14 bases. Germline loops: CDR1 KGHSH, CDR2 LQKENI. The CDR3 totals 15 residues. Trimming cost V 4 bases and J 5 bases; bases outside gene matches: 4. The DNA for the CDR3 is TGTGCCAGCTCACGGACTAGCGGGGGGCAGGACGAGCAGTACTTC. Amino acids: CASSRTSGGQDEQYF.

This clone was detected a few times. Here the CDR3 DNA reads TGCGCCAGCAGTGAGTCCCCGTGGACAGCTATAATGAACACTGAAGCTTTCTTT. Protein product: CASSESPWTAIMNTEAFF. The V call is TRBV10-2, the J call TRBJ1-1, with a tentative D call TRBD1 (6 bases). Germline V gene data show CDR1 as WSHSY and CDR2 as SAAADI. This CDR3 spans 18 amino acids. The V gene lost 0 bases and the J gene lost 0 bases, with 17 bases spanning the gap.

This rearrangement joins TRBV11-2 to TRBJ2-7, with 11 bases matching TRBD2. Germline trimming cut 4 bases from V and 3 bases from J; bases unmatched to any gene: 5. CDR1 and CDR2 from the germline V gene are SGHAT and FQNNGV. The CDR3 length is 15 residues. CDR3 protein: CASSSPLAGDYEQYF. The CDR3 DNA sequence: TGTGCCAGCAGCTCTCCACTAGCGGGGGACTACGAGCAGTACTTC.

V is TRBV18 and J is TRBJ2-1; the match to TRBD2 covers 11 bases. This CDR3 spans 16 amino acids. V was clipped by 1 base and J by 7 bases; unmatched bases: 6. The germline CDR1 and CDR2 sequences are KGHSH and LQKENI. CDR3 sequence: CASSPLPSGGWNEQFF. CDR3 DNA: TGTGCCAGCTCACCACTCCCTAGCGGGGGGTGGAATGAGCAGTTCTTC. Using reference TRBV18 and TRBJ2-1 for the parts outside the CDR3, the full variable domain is NAGVMQNPRHLVRRRGQEARLRCSPMKGHSHVYWYRQLPEEGLKFMVYLQKENIIDESGMPKERFSAEFPKEGPSILRIQQVVRGDSAAYFCASSPLPSGGWNEQFFGPGTRLTVL.

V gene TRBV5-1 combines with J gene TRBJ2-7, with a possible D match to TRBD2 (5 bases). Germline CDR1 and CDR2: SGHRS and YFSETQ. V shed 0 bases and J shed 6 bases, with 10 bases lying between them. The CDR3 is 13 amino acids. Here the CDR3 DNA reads TGCGCCAGCAGCTTGGACAGTCGGGGCGAGCAGTACTTC. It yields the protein CASSLDSRGEQYF.

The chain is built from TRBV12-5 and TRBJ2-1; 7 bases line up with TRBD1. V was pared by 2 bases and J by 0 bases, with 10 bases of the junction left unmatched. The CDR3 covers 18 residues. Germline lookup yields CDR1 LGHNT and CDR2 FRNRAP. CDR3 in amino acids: CASGLPVQGESSYNEQFF. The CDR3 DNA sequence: TGTGCTAGTGGTTTGCCTGTGCAGGGGGAGAGCTCCTACAATGAGCAGTTCTTC.

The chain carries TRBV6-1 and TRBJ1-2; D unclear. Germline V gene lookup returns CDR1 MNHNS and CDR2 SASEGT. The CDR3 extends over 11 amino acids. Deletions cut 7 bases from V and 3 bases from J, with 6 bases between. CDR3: CASTFDYGYTF. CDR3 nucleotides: TGTGCCAGCACTTTTGACTATGGCTACACCTTC.

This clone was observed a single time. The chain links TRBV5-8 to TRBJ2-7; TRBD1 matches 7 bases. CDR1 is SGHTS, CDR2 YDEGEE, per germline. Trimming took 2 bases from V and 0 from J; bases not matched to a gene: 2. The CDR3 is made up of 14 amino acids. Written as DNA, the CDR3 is TGTGCCAGCAGCTTTGGGACAGCCTCCTACGAGCAGTACTTC. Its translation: CASSFGTASYEQYF.

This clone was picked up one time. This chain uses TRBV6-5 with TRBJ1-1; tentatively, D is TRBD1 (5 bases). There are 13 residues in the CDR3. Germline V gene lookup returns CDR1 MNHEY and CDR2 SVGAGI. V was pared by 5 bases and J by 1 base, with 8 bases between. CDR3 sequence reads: CASSNGQNTEAFF. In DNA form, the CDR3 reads TGTGCCAGCAGTAATGGACAGAACACTGAAGCTTTCTTT.

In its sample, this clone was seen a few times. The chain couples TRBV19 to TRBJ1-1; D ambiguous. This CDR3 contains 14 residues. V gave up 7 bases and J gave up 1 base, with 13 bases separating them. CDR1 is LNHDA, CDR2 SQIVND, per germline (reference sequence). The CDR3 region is CASKVGSGNTEAFF. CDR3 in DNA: TGTGCCAGTAAGGTGGGAAGCGGGAACACTGAAGCTTTCTTT.

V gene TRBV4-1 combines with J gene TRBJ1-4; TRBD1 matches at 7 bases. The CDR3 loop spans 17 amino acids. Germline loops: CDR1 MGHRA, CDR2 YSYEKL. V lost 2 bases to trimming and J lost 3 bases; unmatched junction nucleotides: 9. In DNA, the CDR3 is TGCGCCAGCAGCCAAACCCCACAGGGGATTTCTAATGAAAAACTGTTTTTT. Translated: CASSQTPQGISNEKLFF.

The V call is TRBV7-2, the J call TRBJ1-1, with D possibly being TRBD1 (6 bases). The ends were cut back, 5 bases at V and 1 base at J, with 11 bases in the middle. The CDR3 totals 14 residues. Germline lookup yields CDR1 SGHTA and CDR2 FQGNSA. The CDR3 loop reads CASSPGRGNTEAFF. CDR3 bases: TGTGCCAGCAGCCCAGGCAGGGGGAACACTGAAGCTTTCTTT.

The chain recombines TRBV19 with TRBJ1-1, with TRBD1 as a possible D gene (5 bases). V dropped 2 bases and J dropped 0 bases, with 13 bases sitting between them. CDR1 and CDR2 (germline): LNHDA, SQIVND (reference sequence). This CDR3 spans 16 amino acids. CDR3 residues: CASSINFRQLNTEAFF. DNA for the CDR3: TGTGCCAGTAGTATAAACTTCCGACAGCTGAACACTGAAGCTTTCTTT.

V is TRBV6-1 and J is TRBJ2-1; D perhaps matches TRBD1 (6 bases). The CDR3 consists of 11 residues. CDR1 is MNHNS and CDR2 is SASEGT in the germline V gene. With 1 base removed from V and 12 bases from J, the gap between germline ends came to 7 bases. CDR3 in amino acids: CASSEVGGQFF. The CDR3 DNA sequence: TGTGCCAGCAGTGAAGTAGGGGGGCAGTTCTTC.

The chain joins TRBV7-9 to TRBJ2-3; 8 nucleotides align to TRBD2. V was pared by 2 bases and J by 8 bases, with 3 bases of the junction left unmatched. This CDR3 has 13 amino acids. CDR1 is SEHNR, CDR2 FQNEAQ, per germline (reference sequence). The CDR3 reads CASSLQGLATQYF. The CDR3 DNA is TGTGCCAGCAGCTTACAAGGACTAGCTACGCAGTATTTT.

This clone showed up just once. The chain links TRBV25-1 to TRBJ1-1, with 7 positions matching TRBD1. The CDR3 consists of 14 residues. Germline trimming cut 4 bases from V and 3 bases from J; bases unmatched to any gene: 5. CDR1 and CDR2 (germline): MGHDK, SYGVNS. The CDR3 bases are TGTGCCAGCAGTGCTAGACAGGGATACACTGAAGCTTTCTTT. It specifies CASSARQGYTEAFF.

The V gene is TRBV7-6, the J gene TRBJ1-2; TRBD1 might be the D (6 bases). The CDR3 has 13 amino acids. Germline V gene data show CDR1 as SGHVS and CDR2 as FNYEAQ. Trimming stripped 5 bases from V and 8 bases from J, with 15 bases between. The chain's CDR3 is CASSPIGGGGYTF. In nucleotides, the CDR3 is TGTGCCAGCAGCCCGATCGGTGGGGGCGGCTACACCTTC.

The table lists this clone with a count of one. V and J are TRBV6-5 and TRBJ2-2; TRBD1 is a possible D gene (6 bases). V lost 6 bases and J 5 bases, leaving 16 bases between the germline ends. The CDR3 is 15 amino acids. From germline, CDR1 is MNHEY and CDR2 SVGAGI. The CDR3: CASSPKDRMTGELFF. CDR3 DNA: TGTGCCAGCAGCCCCAAGGACAGAATGACCGGGGAGCTGTTTTTT.

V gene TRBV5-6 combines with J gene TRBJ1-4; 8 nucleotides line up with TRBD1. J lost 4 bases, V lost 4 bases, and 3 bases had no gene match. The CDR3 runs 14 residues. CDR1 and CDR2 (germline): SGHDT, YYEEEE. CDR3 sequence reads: CASSPTGVNEKLFF. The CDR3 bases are TGTGCCAGCAGCCCGACAGGGGTTAATGAAAAACTGTTTTTT.